This T cell receptor (beta chain) was documented in a study of Ad26.COV2.S vaccination and SARS-CoV-2 variants. Study-level background: As a participant in COV1001, the donor was in the Ad26.COV2.S trial arm. Whole-study findings and limits: Post-vaccination spike-specific CD8+ and CD4+ T cell responses reportedly had substantial breadth.

Remarks on this clone: Antigen specificity is unknown.

This CDR3 spans 13 amino acids. Deletions cut 1 base from V and 3 bases from J, with 6 bases between. In germline, CDR1 is SGHTA, CDR2 FQGNSA. TCRdb's table, derived via immunoSEQ multiplex PCR, lists solely in-frame clones and lacks some. Found here are 430,000 or so clones, 75% to 95% of them singletons; the top ten hold 12%. The treatment was: some 20 received Ad26.COV2.S at low or high dose, single or two shots; about five received placebo; per-sample allocation not given. After the first vaccine or placebo injection, samples were drawn on day 63. Vaccination employed an Ad26 vector expressing the Wuhan-strain SARS-CoV-2 spike.

The TCR comes from a person aged 18-65 years who received the Ad26.COV2.S COVID-19 vaccine or a placebo. The chain is built from TRBV7-2 and TRBJ1-1; no clear D gene. The sample was peripheral blood, taken in a trial of Ad26.COV2.S vaccine versus placebo. CDR3 sequence (DNA): TGTGCCAGCAGCTTAGAGGGAGACACTGAAGCTTTCTTT. It specifies CASSLEGDTEAFF.